Presented here are 13 T cell receptor beta chains from one specimen sequenced in a study of vaccination and CD4 T cells after COVID-19. Treatment of the sample: approximately nine-day PBMC culture with coronavirus spike peptide pools or control peptides (ViraFEST assay). One should note that the unexposed donor's CD4+ T cells were collected before the COVID-19 pandemic (2011-2018). Their target antigens are unknown. Sequence data for DNA of cultured CD4+ T cells were generated by the Oncomine TCR Beta short-read assay. Genomic DNA was extracted from cultured CD4+ T cells. TCRdb processed the PCR reads anew with MiXCR; each CDR3 protein has one entry. The table records 9,000 to 9,500 distinct CDR3 sequences, roughly 30% of them present only once. The sequenced sample was CD4+ T cells from blood, cultured in vitro. These TCRs come from a human donor in good health.

This clonotype qualifies as large (0.1 to 1%). The J gene is TRBJ2-1, the V gene TRBV20-1; 10 bases align to TRBD2. The V gene's germline CDR1 is DFQATT and CDR2 SNEGSKA (reference sequence). The CDR3 spans 16 residues. Unmatched junction bases numbered 13, after V lost 7 bases and J lost 4 bases. DNA of the CDR3: TGCAGTGGCCGCCTAGCGGGAGAAGGTTGGTACAATGAGCAGTTCTTC. It yields the protein CSGRLAGEGWYNEQFF.

This clonotype appeared a few times. The chain has TRBV7-9 and TRBJ2-1; 10 nucleotides agree with TRBD2. Germline values: CDR1 SEHNR, CDR2 FQNEAQ (reference sequence). CDR3 length equals 18 residues. V shed 5 bases and J 0 bases; nucleotides not matched to a gene: 10. Written as DNA, the CDR3 is TGTGCCAGCAGCCCATCCAGGACTAGCGGAGACTCCTACAATGAGCAGTTCTTC. Amino acid sequence: CASSPSRTSGDSYNEQFF.

This clonotype has more than one count but fewer than ten. This rearrangement joins TRBV15 to TRBJ2-6, with D uncertain. This CDR3 contains 15 residues. CDR1 and CDR2 from the germline V gene are LNHNV and YYDKDF (reference sequence). The V gene lost 0 bases and the J gene lost 1 base, with 4 bases spanning the gap. The DNA of the CDR3 is TGTGCCACCAGCAGAGAAGGGTCTGGGGCCAACGTCCTGACTTTC. Residues: CATSREGSGANVLTF. Using reference TRBV15 and TRBJ2-6 for the parts outside the CDR3, the full variable domain is DAMVIQNPRYQVTQFGKPVTLSCSQTLNHNVMYWYQQKSSQAPKLLFHYYDKDFNNEADTPDNFQSRRPNTSFCFLDIRSPGLGDTAMYLCATSREGSGANVLTFGAGSRLTVL.

The V gene is TRBV12-3 or TRBV12-4, the J gene TRBJ1-5, with TRBD1 identical over 10 bases. CDR3 size: 14 residues. J lost 7 bases, V lost 6 bases, and 6 bases had no gene match. CDR3 in amino acids: CASRGQGDGQPQHF. CDR3 bases: TGTGCCAGCAGAGGACAGGGGGACGGGCAGCCCCAGCATTTT.

The rearrangement links TRBV18 to TRBJ2-5; D may be TRBD1 or TRBD2 (5 bases each). The germline gives CDR1 KGHSH, CDR2 LQKENI. The CDR3 runs 14 residues. The V end lost 4 bases, the J end lost 2 bases, and 11 bases lay between the germline ends. The CDR3 here is CASSRMGRQETQYF. The CDR3 DNA follows: TGTGCCAGCTCACGGATGGGACGGCAAGAGACCCAGTACTTC.

This clonotype is labeled medium-sized (0.01 to 0.1%). The rearrangement joins TRBV27 to TRBJ1-2; perhaps TRBD1 as D (5 bases). The germline V gene has CDR1 MNHEY and CDR2 SMNVEV (reference sequence). The V gene lost 2 bases and the J gene lost 7 bases, with 14 bases spanning the gap. This CDR3 is built from 14 residues. CDR3 in DNA: TGTGCCAGCAGTTTAGGGGGTCCCCTTGGTGGCTACACCTTC. Translation gives CASSLGGPLGGYTF.

This clonotype has more than one count but fewer than ten. This sequence joins TRBV5-4 and TRBJ2-7; maybe TRBD1 (6 bases). Germline values: CDR1 SGHNT, CDR2 YYREEE (reference sequence). V gave up 5 bases and J gave up 0 bases, with 18 bases separating them. The CDR3 contains 16 residues. CDR3 region: CASRPDVGATSYEQYF. CDR3 coding DNA: TGTGCCAGCAGACCCGATGTGGGGGCCACCTCCTACGAGCAGTACTTC. Filled out from reference TRBV5-4 and TRBJ2-7, the complete variable domain reads ETGVTQSPTHLIKTRGQQVTLRCSSQSGHNTVSWYQQALGQGPQFIFQYYREEENGRGNFPPRFSGLQFPNYSSELNVNALELDDSALYLCASRPDVGATSYEQYFGPGTRLTVT.

The chain uses TRBV27 and TRBJ2-7, with D perhaps assigned TRBD1 or TRBD2 (5 bases each). V was pared by 3 bases and J by 3 bases, with 12 bases between. The CDR3 extends over 14 amino acids. Germline values: CDR1 MNHEY, CDR2 SMNVEV (reference sequence). In DNA, the CDR3 is TGTGCCAGCAGTTTCGGAGAGAGGGGCTACGAGCAGTACTTC. It codes for CASSFGERGYEQYF.

This chain connects TRBV20-1 to TRBJ2-3; 7 bases align to TRBD2. Per the germline V gene, CDR1 is DFQATT and CDR2 is SNEGSKA (reference sequence). V was clipped by 3 bases and J by 1 base; unmatched bases: 10. The CDR3 is 16 residues long. CDR3 loop: CSASLHFGRGTDTQYF. CDR3 coding DNA: TGCAGTGCTAGCCTCCATTTTGGGAGGGGCACAGATACGCAGTATTTT.

There are a few counts of this clonotype. This chain uses TRBV4-2 with TRBJ1-2; 7 bases line up with TRBD1. The CDR3 extends over 15 amino acids. The V segment lost 3 bases and the J segment 3 bases; nucleotides outside the gene matches: 7. Germline lookup yields CDR1 LGHNA and CDR2 YNFKEQ. CDR3 nucleotides: TGTGCCAGCAGCCATCGACAGGGTTGGGACTATGGCTACACCTTC. It specifies CASSHRQGWDYGYTF.

The chain is built from TRBV30 and TRBJ1-2; D is possibly TRBD1 (6 bases). From germline, CDR1 is GTSNPN and CDR2 SVGIG (reference sequence). CDR3 length: 13 amino acids. V lost 4 bases, J lost 4 bases, and 13 bases lay in between. CDR3 amino acids: CAWTLGRGYGYTF. The CDR3 coding sequence is TGTGCCTGGACACTCGGCAGGGGCTATGGCTACACCTTC.

The chain couples TRBV20-1 to TRBJ2-5, with D hard to call. This CDR3 spans 15 amino acids. CDR1 is DFQATT and CDR2 is SNEGSKA in the germline V gene (reference sequence). The ends were cut back, 0 bases at V and 2 bases at J, with 13 bases in the middle. The CDR3 region is CSARDQRRSQETQYF. The CDR3 region has the DNA TGCAGTGCTAGAGATCAGCGACGGAGTCAAGAGACCCAGTACTTC.

The J gene is TRBJ2-2, the V gene TRBV7-9; a weak D match, TRBD1 (5 bases). Germline CDR1 and CDR2: SEHNR and FQNEAQ (reference sequence). CDR3 length: 16 residues. V lost 5 bases, J lost 4 bases, and 17 bases lay in between. CDR3 amino acids: CASSVQGGASTGELFF. The CDR3 nucleotides read TGTGCCAGCAGCGTTCAGGGTGGGGCGAGCACCGGGGAGCTGTTTTTT.